This T cell receptor beta chain is drawn from a study of blood T cells in healthy people across ages. General study results and limits: There were more naive CD4+ cells and higher diversity in long-lived donors than in aged donors.

A sample-barcoded 5' primer and a J-beta primer mix were used in a second PCR of about 6 to 12 cycles. A single record per CDR3 protein comes from TCRdb applying MiXCR to the 5' RACE reads. The sample contains more than 1,000,000 distinct CDR3 sequences, 20% to 25% of which appear only once. This clonotype was counted only a few times. The antigen is unknown. CDR3 size: 13 residues. Germline V gene data show CDR1 as SEHNR and CDR2 as FQNEAQ (reference sequence). These sequences were also reported in another study, on T cells of mothers and their children.

The clonotype originates from a girl aged 2 to 9 in good health. The rearrangement links TRBV7-9 to TRBJ2-5; 7 positions agree with TRBD2. The tail of the sequence fits TRBJ2-7 better, so the J call may be wrong. Sequenced input: blood. CDR3 DNA: TGTGCCAGCAGCTTAGAACTAGCGAACGAGCAGTACTTC. Its protein is CASSLELANEQYF.